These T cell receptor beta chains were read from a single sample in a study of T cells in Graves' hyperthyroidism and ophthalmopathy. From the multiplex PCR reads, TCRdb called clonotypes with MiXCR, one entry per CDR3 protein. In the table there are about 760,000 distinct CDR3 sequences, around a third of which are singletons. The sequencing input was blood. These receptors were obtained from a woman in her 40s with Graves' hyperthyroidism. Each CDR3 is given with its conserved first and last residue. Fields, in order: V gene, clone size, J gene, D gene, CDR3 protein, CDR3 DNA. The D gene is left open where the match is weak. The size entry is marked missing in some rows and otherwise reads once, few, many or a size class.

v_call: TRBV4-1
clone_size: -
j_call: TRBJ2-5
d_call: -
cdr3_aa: CASSQEPPGIRETQYF
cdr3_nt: TGCGCCAGCAGCCAAGAGCCCCCCGGGATTCGGGAGACCCAGTACTTC

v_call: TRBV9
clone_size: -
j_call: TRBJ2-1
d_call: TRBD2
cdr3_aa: CASSRSGSTGGEQFF
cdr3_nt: TGTGCCAGCAGCCGCAGCGGGAGTACGGGTGGTGAGCAGTTCTTC

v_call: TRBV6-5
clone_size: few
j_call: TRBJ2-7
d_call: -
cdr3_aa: CASSYSRGISYEQYF
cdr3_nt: TGTGCCAGCAGTTACTCGCGGGGCATCTCCTACGAGCAGTACTTC

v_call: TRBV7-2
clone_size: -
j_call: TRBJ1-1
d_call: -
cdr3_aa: CASSLEEGVGAYEAFF
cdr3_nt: TGTGCCAGCAGCTTAGAGGAAGGGGTAGGAGCTTATGAAGCTTTCTTT

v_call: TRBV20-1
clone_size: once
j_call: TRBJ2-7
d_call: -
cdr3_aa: CSASEIGDHEQYF
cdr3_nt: TGCAGTGCTAGTGAAATAGGGGACCACGAGCAGTACTTC

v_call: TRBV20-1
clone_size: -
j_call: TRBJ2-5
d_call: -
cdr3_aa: CSSGGRGQETQYF
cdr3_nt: TGCAGTTCGGGCGGACGGGGACAAGAGACCCAGTACTTC

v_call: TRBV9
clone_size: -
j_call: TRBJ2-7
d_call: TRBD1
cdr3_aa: CASSLEQGAYEQYF
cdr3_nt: TGTGCCAGCAGCCTGGAACAGGGGGCCTACGAGCAGTACTTC

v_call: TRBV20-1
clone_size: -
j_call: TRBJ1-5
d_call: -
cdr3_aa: CSAREGAKTNQPQHF
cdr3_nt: TGCAGTGCTAGAGAGGGGGCAAAAACAAATCAGCCCCAGCATTTT

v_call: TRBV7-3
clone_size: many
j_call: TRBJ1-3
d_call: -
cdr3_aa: CASSLNRRIGLRTGNTIYF
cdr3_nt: TGTGCCAGCAGCTTAAATCGTCGGATAGGACTCAGGACGGGAAACACCATATATTTT

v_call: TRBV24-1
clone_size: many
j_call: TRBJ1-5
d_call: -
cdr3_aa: CATSEWREDQPQHF
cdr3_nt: TGTGCCACCAGTGAATGGAGGGAAGATCAGCCCCAGCATTTT

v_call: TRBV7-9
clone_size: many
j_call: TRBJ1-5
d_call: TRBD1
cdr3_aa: CASSSSGQANQPQHF
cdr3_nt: TGTGCCAGCAGCTCTTCCGGACAGGCAAATCAGCCCCAGCATTTT

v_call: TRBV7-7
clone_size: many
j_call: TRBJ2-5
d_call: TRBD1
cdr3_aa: CASSLGGQGATQYF
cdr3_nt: TGTGCTAGCAGCTTAGGGGGACAGGGAGCGACCCAGTACTTC

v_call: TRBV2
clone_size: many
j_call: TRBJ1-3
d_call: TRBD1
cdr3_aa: CASSSDRTGGLNTIYF
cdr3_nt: TGTGCCAGCAGTTCAGACCGGACAGGGGGCCTGAACACCATATATTTT

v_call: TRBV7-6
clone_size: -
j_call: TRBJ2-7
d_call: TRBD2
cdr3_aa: CASSLKPGLGPYEQYF
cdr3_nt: TGTGCCAGCAGTTTAAAACCGGGACTAGGGCCCTACGAGCAGTACTTC

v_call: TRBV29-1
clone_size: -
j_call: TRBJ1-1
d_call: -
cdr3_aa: CRADRKDTEAFF
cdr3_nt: TGCAGGGCGGACCGAAAGGACACTGAAGCTTTCTTT

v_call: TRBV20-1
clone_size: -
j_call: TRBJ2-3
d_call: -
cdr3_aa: CSASPLAGKGDTQYF
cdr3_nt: TGCAGTGCTAGTCCATTGGCGGGAAAGGGAGATACGCAGTATTTT

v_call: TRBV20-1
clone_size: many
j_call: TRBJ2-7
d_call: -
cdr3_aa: CSARAPSSQGPEQYF
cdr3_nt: TGCAGTGCTAGAGCCCCTTCTTCCCAGGGACCCGAGCAGTACTTC

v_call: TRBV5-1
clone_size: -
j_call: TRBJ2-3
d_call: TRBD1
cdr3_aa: CASSFTGGETDTQYF
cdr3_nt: TGTGCCAGCAGCTTTACAGGGGGAGAAACAGATACGCAGTATTTT

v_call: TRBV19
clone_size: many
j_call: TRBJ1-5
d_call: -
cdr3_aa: CASHWLNQPQHF
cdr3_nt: TGTGCCAGCCACTGGTTGAATCAGCCCCAGCATTTT

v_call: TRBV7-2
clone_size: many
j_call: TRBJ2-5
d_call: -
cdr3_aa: CASSRRSGDETQYF
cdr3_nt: TGTGCCAGCAGCCGCCGGTCAGGGGATGAGACCCAGTACTTC

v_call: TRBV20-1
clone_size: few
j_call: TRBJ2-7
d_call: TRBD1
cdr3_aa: CSARARDRFPGEQYF
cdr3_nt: TGCAGTGCTAGAGCCAGGGACAGATTCCCGGGGGAGCAGTACTTC

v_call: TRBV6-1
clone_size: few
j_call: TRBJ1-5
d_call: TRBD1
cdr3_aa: CASRATGSGQPQHF
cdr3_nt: TGTGCCAGCAGAGCGACAGGGTCGGGTCAGCCCCAGCATTTT

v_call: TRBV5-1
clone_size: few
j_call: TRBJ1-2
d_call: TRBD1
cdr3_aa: CASSLASDRVYGYTF
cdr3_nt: TGCGCCAGCAGCTTGGCGTCCGACAGGGTCTATGGCTACACCTTC

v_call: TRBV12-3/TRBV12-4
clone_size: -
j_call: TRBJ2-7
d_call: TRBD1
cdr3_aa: CASRAGGYEQYF
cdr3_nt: TGTGCCAGCAGGGCAGGGGGCTACGAGCAGTACTTC

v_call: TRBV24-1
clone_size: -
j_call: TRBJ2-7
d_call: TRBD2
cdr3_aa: CATSDRLARNEQYF
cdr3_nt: TGTGCCACCAGTGACCGACTAGCCCGCAATGAGCAGTACTTC

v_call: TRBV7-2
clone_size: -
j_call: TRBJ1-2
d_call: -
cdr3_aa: CASSQGPVQMNF
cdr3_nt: TGTGCCAGCAGCCAAGGACCCGTCCAAATGAACTTC

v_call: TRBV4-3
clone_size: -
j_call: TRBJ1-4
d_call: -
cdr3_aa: CASSQGSGGAKLFF
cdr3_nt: TGCGCCAGCAGCCAAGGTAGCGGGGGCGCAAAACTGTTTTTT

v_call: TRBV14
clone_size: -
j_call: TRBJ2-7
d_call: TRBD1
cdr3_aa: CASSRGQGAYEQCF
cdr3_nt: TGTGCCAGCAGCCGAGGACAGGGGGCCTACGAGCAGTGCTTC

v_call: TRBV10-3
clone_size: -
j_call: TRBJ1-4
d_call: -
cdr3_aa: CAISERTSGGPKLFF
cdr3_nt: TGTGCCATCAGTGAACGGACTAGCGGGGGGCCAAAACTGTTTTTT

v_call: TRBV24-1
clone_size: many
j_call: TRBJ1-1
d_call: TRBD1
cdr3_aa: CATSDPGTGGEAFF
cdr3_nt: TGTGCCACCAGTGACCCCGGGACAGGAGGTGAAGCTTTCTTT

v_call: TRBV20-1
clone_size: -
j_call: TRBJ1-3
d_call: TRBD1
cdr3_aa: CSARRTGTGNAIYF
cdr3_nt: TGCAGTGCTCGCCGGACAGGGACAGGAAACGCCATATATTTT

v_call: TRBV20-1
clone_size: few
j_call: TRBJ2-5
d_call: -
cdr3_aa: CSARWAGAQETQYF
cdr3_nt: TGCAGTGCTAGATGGGCAGGGGCCCAAGAGACCCAGTACTTC

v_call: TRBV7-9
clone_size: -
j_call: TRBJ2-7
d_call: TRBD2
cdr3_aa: CASSFPSAGRPMDTYEQYF
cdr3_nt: TGTGCCAGCAGCTTTCCGTCAGCGGGGAGGCCCATGGATACCTACGAGCAGTACTTC

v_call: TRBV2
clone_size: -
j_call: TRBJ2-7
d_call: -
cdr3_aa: CASSSPGGRDAQYF
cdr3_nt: TGTGCCAGCAGCTCCCCCGGTGGCAGGGATGCGCAGTACTTC

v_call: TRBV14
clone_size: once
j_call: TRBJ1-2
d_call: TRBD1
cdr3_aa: CASRQGQGYGYTF
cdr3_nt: TGTGCCAGCAGACAGGGACAGGGGTATGGCTACACCTTC

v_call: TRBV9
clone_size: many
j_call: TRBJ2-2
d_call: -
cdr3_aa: CASSVVSGELFF
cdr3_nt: TGTGCCAGCAGCGTAGTATCCGGGGAGCTGTTTTTT

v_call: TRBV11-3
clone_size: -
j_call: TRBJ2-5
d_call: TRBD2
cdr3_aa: CASSLPRGDRKETQYF
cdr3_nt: TGTGCCAGCAGCTTACCCCGGGGGGATCGGAAAGAGACCCAGTACTTC

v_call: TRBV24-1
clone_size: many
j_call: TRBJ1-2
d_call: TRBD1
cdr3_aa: CATSGTGGVYGYTF
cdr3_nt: TGTGCCACCAGCGGGACAGGGGGCGTCTATGGCTACACCTTC

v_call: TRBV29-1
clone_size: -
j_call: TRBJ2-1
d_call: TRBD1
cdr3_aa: CSVEGGRTGDLDEQFF
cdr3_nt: TGCAGCGTTGAAGGAGGGCGGACAGGGGACTTGGATGAGCAGTTCTTC

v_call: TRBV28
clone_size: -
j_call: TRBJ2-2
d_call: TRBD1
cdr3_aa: CASLVGTGVTGELFF
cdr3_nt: TGTGCCAGCCTTGTTGGGACAGGGGTCACCGGGGAGCTGTTTTTT

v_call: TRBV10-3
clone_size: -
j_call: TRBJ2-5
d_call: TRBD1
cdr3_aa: CAISDEGGEETQYF
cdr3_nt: TGTGCCATCAGTGACGAAGGGGGCGAAGAGACCCAGTACTTC

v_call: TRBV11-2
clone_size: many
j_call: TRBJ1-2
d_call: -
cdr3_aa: CASSPQGTGGYTF
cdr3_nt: TGTGCCAGCAGCCCGCAGGGGACGGGGGGCTACACCTTC

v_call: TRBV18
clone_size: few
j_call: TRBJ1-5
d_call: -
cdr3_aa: CASSPLGGGQPQHF
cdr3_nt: TGTGCCAGCTCACCCCTGGGGGGCGGGCAGCCCCAGCATTTT

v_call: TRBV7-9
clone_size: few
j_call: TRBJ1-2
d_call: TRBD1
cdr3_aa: CASSQEFGQGVYGYTF
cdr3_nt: TGCGCCAGCAGCCAAGAATTTGGACAGGGTGTCTATGGCTACACCTTC

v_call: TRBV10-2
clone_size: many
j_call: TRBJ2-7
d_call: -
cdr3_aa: CASSALTGFHEQYF
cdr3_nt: TGCGCCAGCAGCGCATTAACAGGATTCCACGAGCAGTACTTC

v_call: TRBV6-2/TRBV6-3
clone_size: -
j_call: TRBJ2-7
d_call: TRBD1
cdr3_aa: CASSLVGTGFYEQYF
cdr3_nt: TGTGCCAGCAGCCTCGTCGGGACAGGGTTTTACGAGCAGTACTTC

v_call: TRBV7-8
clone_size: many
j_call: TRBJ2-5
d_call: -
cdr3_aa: CASSAVVGQETQYF
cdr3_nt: TGTGCCAGCAGCGCCGTCGTGGGGCAAGAGACCCAGTACTTC

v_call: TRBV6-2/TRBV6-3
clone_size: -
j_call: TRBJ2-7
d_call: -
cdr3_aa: CASSYVGVRSYEQYF
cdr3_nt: TGTGCCAGCAGTTACGTGGGGGTCCGATCCTACGAGCAGTACTTC

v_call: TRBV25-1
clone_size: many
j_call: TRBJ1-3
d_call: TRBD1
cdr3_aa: CASQGTGGNTIYF
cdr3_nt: TGTGCCAGCCAAGGGACAGGGGGAAACACCATATATTTT

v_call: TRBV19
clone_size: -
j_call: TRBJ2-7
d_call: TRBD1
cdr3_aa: CASSITPGTGGEQYF
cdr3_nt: TGTGCCAGTAGTATAACCCCCGGGACAGGGGGCGAGCAGTACTTC

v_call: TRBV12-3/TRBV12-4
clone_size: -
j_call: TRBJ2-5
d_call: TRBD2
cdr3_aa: CASSRTSGSGETQYF
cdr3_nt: TGTGCCAGCAGTAGGACTAGCGGGAGTGGGGAGACCCAGTACTTC

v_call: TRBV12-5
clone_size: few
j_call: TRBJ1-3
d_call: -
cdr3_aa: CASGLLYGFSSGNTIYF
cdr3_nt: TGTGCTAGTGGTTTGCTATATGGATTCAGCTCTGGAAACACCATATATTTT

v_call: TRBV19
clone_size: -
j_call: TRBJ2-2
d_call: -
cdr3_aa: CASRLSRNPTGELFF
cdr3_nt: TGTGCCAGTAGACTAAGTCGGAACCCGACTGGGGAGCTGTTTTTT

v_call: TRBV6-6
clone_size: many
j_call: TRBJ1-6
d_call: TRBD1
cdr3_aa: CASTDRARRNNSPLHF
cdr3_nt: TGTGCCAGCACGGACAGGGCCCGACGGAATAATTCACCCCTCCACTTT

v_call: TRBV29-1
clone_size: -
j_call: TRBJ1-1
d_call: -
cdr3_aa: CSSHRMTEAFF
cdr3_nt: TGCAGCTCTCATCGGATGACTGAAGCTTTCTTT

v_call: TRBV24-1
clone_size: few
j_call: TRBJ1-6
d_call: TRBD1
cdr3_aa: CATSETGLGSPLHF
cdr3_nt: TGTGCCACCAGTGAGACAGGGTTAGGATCACCCCTCCACTTT